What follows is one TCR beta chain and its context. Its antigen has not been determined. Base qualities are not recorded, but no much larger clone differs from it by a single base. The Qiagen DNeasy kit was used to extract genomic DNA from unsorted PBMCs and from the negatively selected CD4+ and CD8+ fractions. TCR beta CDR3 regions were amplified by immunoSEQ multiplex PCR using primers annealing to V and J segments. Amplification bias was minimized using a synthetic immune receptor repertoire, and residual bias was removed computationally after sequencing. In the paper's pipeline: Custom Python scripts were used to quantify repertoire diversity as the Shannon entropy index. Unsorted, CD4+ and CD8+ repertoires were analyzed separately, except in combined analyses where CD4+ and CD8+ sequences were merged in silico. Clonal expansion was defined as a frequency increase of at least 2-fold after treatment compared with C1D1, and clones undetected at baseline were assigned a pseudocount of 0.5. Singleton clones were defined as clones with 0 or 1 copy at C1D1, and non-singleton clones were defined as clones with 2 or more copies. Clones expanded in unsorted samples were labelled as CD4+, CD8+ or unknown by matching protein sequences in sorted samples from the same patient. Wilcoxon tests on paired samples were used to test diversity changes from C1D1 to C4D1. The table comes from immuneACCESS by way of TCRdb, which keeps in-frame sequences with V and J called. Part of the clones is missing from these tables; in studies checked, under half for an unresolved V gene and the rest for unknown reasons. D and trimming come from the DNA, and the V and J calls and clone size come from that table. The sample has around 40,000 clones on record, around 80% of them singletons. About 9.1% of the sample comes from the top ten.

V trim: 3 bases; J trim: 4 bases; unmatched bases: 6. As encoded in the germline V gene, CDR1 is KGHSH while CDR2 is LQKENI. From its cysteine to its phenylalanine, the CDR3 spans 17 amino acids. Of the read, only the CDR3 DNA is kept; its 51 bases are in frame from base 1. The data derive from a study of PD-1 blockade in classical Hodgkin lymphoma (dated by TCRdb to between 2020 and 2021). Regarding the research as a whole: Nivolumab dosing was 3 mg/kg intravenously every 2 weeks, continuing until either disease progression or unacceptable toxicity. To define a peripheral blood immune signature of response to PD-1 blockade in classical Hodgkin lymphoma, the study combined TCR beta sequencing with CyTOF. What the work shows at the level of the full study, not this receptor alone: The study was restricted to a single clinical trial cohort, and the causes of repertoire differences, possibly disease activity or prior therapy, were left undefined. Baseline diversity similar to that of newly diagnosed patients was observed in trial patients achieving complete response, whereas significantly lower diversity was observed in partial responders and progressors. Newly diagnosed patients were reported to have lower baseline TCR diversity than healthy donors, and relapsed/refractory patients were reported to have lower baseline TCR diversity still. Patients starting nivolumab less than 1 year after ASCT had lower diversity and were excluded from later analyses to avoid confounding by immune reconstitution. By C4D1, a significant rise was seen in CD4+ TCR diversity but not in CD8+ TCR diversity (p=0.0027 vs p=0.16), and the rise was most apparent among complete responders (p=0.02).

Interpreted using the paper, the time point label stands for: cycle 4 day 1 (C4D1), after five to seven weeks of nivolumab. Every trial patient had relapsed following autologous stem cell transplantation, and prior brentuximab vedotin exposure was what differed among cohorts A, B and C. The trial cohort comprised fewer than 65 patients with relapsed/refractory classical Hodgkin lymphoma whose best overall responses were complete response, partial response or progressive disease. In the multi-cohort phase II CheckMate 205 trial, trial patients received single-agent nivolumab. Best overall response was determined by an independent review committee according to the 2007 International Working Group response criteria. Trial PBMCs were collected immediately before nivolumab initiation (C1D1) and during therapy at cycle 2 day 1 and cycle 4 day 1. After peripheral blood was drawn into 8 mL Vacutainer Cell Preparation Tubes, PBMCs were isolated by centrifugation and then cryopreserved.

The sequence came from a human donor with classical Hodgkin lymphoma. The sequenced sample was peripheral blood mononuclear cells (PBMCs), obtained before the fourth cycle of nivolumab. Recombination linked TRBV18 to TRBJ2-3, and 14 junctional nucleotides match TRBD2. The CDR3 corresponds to CASSPRGLAGGADTQYF. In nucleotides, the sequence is TGTGCCAGCTCACCGCGCGGACTAGCGGGGGGCGCAGATACGCAGTATTTT. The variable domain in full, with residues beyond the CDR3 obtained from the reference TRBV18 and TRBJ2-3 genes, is NAGVMQNPRHLVRRRGQEARLRCSPMKGHSHVYWYRQLPEEGLKFMVYLQKENIIDESGMPKERFSAEFPKEGPSILRIQQVVRGDSAAYFCASSPRGLAGGADTQYFGPGTRLTVL.